The sequence of this T cell receptor (beta chain) was determined in a study of T cell repertoires in cytomegalovirus infection (dated 2019 in TCRdb). With regard to the full study: The HLA type of each donor mattered for the analysis, because public TCR beta signatures pointed to carriage of CMV infection along with the matching HLA type. On the study overall, not on this receptor specifically: Carriers of CMV infection plus the relevant HLA type were discriminated by the cumulative frequency of public TCR beta family members in the study cohort and in an independent approximately 360-donor cohort. The ex vivo response was dominated by HLA-C-restricted CMV-specific TCR beta clonotypes, which also provided the single most frequent clonotype in two of eight donors.

V was cut back by 5 bases and J by 0 bases, leaving a gap of 6 bases between them. The CDR3 runs 13 residues from the cysteine to the phenylalanine. The entry retains the CDR3 DNA only, 39 bases that are in frame from base 1. Per the germline V gene, LGHNA is the CDR1 and YNFKEQ is the CDR2. Sequencing used an Illumina HiSeq 1500. In-frame beta chains were kept once TCRdb had trimmed the public reads at Q25 with fastp and called clones with MiXCR. Rows merge per CDR3 protein into single entries with the most common DNA and genes. This sample has approximately 400,000 distinct CDR3 sequences in its table, and about 33% of those were observed once. Roughly 15% of the sample belongs to the ten largest clones. This clonotype has only a few counts. Its antigen is currently not known. No much larger clone is present one base from it, and per-base qualities are unavailable.

This TCR derives from a human donor in good health (CMV status not recorded). Some clones in this sample may be carry-over from other donors' samples. Recombination joined TRBV4-2 with TRBJ2-3; no D segment can be confidently identified. The sequenced sample consisted of PBMCs. The CDR3 is CASSSKSTDTQYF. The DNA reads TGTGCCAGCAGCTCGAAAAGCACAGATACGCAGTATTTT.